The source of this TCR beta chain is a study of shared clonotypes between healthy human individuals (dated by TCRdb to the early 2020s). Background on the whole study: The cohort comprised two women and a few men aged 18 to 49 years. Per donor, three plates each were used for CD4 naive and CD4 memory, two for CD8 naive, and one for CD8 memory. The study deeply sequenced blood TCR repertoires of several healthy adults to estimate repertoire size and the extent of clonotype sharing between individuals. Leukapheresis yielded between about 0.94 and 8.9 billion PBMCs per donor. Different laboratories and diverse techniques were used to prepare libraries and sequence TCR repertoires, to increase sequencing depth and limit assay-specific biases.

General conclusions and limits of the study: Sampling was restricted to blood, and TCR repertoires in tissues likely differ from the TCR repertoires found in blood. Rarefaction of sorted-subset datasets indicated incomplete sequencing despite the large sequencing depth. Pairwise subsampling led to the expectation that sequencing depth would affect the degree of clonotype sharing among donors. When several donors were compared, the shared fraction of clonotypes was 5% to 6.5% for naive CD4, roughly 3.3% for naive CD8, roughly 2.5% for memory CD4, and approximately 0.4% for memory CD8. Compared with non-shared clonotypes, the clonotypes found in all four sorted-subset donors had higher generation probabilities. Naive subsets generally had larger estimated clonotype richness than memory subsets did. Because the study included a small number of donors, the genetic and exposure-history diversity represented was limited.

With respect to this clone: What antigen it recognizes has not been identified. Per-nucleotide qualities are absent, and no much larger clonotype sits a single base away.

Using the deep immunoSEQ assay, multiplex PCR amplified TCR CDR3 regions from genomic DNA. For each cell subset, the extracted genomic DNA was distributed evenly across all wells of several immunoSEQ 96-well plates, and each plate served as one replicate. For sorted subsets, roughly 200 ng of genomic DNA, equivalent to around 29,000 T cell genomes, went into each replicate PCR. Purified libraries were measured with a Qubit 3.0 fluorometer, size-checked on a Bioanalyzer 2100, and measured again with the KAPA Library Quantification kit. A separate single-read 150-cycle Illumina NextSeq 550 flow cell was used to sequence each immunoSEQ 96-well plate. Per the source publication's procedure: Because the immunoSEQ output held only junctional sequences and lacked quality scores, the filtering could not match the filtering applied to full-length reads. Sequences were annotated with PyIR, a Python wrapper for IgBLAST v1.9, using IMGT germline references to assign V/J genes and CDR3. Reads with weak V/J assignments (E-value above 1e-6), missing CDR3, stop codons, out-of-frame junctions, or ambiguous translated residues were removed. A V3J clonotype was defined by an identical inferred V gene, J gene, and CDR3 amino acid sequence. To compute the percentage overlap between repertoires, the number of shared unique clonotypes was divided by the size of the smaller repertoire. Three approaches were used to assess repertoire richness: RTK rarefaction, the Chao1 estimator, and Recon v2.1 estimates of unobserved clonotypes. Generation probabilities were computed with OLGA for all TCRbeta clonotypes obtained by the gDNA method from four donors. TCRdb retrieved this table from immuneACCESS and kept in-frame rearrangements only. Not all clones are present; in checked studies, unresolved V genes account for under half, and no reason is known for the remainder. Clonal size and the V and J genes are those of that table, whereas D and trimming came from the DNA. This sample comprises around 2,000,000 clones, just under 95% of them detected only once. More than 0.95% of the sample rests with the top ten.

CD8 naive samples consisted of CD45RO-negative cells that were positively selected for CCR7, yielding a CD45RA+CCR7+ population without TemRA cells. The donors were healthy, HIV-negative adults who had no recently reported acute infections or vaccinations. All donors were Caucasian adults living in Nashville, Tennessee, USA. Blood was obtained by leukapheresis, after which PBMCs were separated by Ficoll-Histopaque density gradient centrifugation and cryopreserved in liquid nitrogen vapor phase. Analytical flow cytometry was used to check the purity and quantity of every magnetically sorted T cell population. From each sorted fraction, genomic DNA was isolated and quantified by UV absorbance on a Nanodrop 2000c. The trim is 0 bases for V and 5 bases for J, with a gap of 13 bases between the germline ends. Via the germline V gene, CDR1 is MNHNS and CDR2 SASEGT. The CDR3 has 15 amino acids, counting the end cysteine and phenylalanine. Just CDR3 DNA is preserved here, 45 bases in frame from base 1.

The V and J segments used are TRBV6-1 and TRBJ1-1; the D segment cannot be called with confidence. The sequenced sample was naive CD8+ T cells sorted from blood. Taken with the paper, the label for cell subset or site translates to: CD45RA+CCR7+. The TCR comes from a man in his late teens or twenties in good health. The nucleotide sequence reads TGTGCCAGCAGTGAAGCGGGTGCGGGTCGAACTGAAGCTTTCTTT. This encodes CASSEAGAGRTEAFF.